This T cell receptor beta chain was observed in a study of shared clonotypes between healthy human individuals. The protocol was immunoSEQ multiplex PCR, while the TCRdb copy is restricted to in-frame clones and leaves out a portion. The table lists approximately 980,000 clones, around 80% of them singletons, with about 1.5% in the top ten. This CDR3 is 13 amino acids long. Germline CDR1 reads WNHNN; CDR2 reads SYGVQD (reference sequence). Trimming pared 2 bases from V and 2 bases from J, leaving 6 bases between. Caucasian adults living in Nashville, Tennessee, provided all samples. The chain recombines TRBV10-1 with TRBJ1-1; D remains ambiguous. The origin of this receptor is a man aged 18 to 30 in good health. The sample taken for sequencing was memory CD4+ T cells sorted from blood. The subset here: CD45RA-negative fraction. The CDR3 region is CASSEASNTEAFF. As DNA, the CDR3 is TGCGCCAGCAGTGAGGCCTCCAACACTGAAGCTTTCTTT.